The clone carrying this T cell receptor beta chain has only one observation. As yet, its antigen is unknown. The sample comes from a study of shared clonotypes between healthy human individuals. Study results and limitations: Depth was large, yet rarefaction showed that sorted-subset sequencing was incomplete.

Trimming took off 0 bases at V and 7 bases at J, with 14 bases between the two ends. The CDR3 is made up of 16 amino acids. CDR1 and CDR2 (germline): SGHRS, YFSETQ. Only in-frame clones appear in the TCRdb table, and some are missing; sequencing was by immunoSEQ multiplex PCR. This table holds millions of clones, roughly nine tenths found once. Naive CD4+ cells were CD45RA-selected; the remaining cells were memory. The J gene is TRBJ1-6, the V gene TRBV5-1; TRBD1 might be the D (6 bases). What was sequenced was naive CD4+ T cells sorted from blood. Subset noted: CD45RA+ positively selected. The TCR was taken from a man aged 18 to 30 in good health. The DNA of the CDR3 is TGCGCCAGCAGCTTGGCTGGGGGCGCGAAGAATTCACCCCTCCACTTT. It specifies CASSLAGGAKNSPLHF.